Listed below are T cell receptor beta chains from one sample, sequenced in a study of T cell responses to AZD1222 COVID-19 vaccine. The table came from immunoSEQ multiplex PCR; TCRdb's copy has only in-frame clones and leaves some out. This sample has some 130,000 clones; more than 80% occur once, and the top ten carry about 4%. Here the sequenced sample was peripheral blood, taken on day 0 of AZD1222 vaccination. The receptors were gathered from an adult in good health. The CDR3 runs from the conserved cysteine through the conserved F or W. D genes are given only for firm matches. Not all rows give a size; the values are once, few, many and, for expanded clones, a class.

-	TRBV7-9	-	TRBJ1-1	CASSVTQGWTEAFF	TGTGCCAGCAGCGTAACACAGGGATGGACTGAAGCTTTCTTT
-	TRBV19	TRBD2	TRBJ2-2	CASQYRTSPGELFF	TGTGCCAGCCAGTACAGGACTAGTCCCGGGGAGCTGTTTTTT
-	TRBV28	-	TRBJ1-4	CASRPGGWNEKLFF	TGTGCCAGCCGGCCGGGGGGCTGGAACGAAAAACTGTTTTTT
-	TRBV18	-	TRBJ1-6	CASSPGGNNSPLHF	TGTGCCAGCTCACCGGGGGGTAATAATTCACCCCTCCACTTT
few	TRBV19	TRBD2	TRBJ2-1	CASSIGDASGGTSYNEQFF	TGTGCCAGTAGTATAGGGGACGCTAGCGGGGGGACCTCCTACAATGAGCAGTTCTTC
-	TRBV7-9	-	TRBJ1-1	CASSSGPNTEAFF	TGTGCCAGCAGCTCGGGTCCGAACACTGAAGCTTTCTTT
-	TRBV6-1	TRBD1	TRBJ1-5	CASSEVWPGGLNQPQHF	TGTGCCAGCAGTGAAGTTTGGCCAGGGGGTCTCAATCAGCCCCAGCATTTT
-	TRBV25-1	-	TRBJ1-2	CASSEQGLTYGYTF	TGTGCCAGCAGCGAGCAGGGACTTACCTATGGCTACACCTTC
-	TRBV5-1	TRBD1	TRBJ2-3	CASSPQGSTDTQYF	TGCGCCAGCAGCCCACAGGGGAGCACAGATACGCAGTATTTT
-	TRBV7-9	TRBD2	TRBJ2-7	CASSFDSGAYEQYF	TGTGCCAGCAGCTTTGATAGCGGGGCCTACGAGCAGTACTTC
-	TRBV6-1	-	TRBJ1-3	CASGYTQGNTIYF	TGTGCCAGCGGATATACACAGGGAAACACCATATATTTT
-	TRBV5-1	TRBD1	TRBJ1-1	CASSSGTGQNTEAFF	TGCGCCAGCAGCTCCGGGACAGGTCAGAACACTGAAGCTTTCTTT
-	TRBV9	-	TRBJ2-1	CASTHLPGTADEQFF	TGTGCCAGCACCCACCTACCCGGGACGGCGGATGAGCAGTTCTTC
-	TRBV18	TRBD1	TRBJ2-7	CASSPQGQGGYEQYF	TGTGCCAGCTCACCACAGGGACAGGGAGGCTACGAGCAGTACTTC
-	TRBV19	TRBD1	TRBJ1-5	CASSMGSDRGGSSSNQPQHF	TGTGCCAGTAGTATGGGTTCGGACAGGGGTGGTTCGTCTAGCAATCAGCCCCAGCATTTT
few	TRBV7-9	-	TRBJ2-3	CASSATTLDTQYF	TGTGCCAGCAGCGCGACAACGCTAGATACGCAGTATTTT
-	TRBV6-5	TRBD1	TRBJ2-1	CASSSDRGSYNEQFF	TGTGCCAGCAGTTCTGACAGGGGCTCCTACAATGAGCAGTTCTTC
-	TRBV6-5	TRBD1	TRBJ2-2	CASSTRDRITGELFF	TGTGCCAGCAGTACGCGGGACAGGATCACCGGGGAGCTGTTTTTT
-	TRBV28	TRBD1	TRBJ1-1	CASRLSSDRVRSFF	TGTGCCAGCAGACTGTCCTCGGACAGGGTTCGGTCTTTCTTT
once	TRBV5-8	-	TRBJ1-5	CASRRVERVYQPQHF	TGTGCCAGCAGGCGAGTAGAAAGGGTTTATCAGCCCCAGCATTTT
-	TRBV9	TRBD2	TRBJ2-7	CASSPTGGGLTYEQYF	TGTGCCAGCAGCCCTACCGGCGGGGGTCTCACCTACGAGCAGTACTTC
-	TRBV9	-	TRBJ1-2	CASSEDPNYGYTF	TGTGCCAGCAGCGAGGACCCTAACTATGGCTACACCTTC
-	TRBV5-4	TRBD1	TRBJ2-7	CASSSYRGTSYEQYF	TGTGCCAGCAGCTCCTACAGGGGAACCTCCTACGAGCAGTACTTC
-	TRBV3-1/TRBV3-2	TRBD1	TRBJ1-5	CASSQGQGNQPQHF	TGTGCCAGCAGCCAAGGACAGGGGAATCAGCCCCAGCATTTT
once	TRBV29-1	TRBD2	TRBJ2-3	CSVLTGTKNTDTQYF	TGCAGCGTGCTGACCGGGACTAAGAACACAGATACGCAGTATTTT
-	TRBV27	TRBD1	TRBJ2-7	CASSLHDRVGYEQYF	TGTGCCAGCAGCCTTCATGACAGGGTCGGCTACGAGCAGTACTTC
-	TRBV2	-	TRBJ1-5	CASRGGIRQPQHF	TGTGCCAGCCGGGGGGGGATTCGTCAGCCCCAGCATTTT
-	TRBV9	-	TRBJ1-2	CASSPGPYGYTF	TGTGCCAGCAGCCCAGGACCGTATGGCTACACCTTC
-	TRBV6-5	-	TRBJ1-1	CASSYGREAFF	TGTGCCAGCAGTTATGGGAGGGAAGCTTTCTTT
once	TRBV2	-	TRBJ2-1	CASTLYNEQFF	TGTGCCAGCACTCTCTACAATGAGCAGTTCTTC
-	TRBV6-5	-	TRBJ1-5	CASSRQIRDNQPQHF	TGTGCCAGTTCTCGGCAAATTCGTGACAATCAGCCCCAGCATTTT
-	TRBV5-1	TRBD1	TRBJ2-7	CASSSGGRAYEQYF	TGCGCCAGCAGCTCAGGGGGCCGGGCCTACGAGCAGTACTTC
-	TRBV9	TRBD2	TRBJ2-1	CASSVSGGVDYEQFF	TGTGCCAGCAGCGTGAGCGGGGGGGTCGATTATGAGCAGTTCTTC
-	TRBV18	-	TRBJ2-3	CASSPPTGAGKQYF	TGTGCCAGCTCACCCCCGACCGGGGCAGGCAAACAGTATTTT
once	TRBV2	-	TRBJ2-7	CASSHQGDEQYF	TGTGCCAGCAGCCACCAGGGCGACGAGCAGTACTTC
-	TRBV5-1	-	TRBJ2-7	CASMGTGTTYEQYF	TGCGCCAGCATGGGTACAGGGACAACCTACGAGCAGTACTTC
-	TRBV14	-	TRBJ1-1	CASSRQGLTEAFF	TGTGCCAGCAGCCGCCAGGGGCTTACGGAAGCTTTCTTT
few	TRBV18	-	TRBJ1-5	CASSGGLGSVAGPQHF	TGTGCCAGCTCTGGGGGGCTCGGTAGCGTAGCGGGGCCCCAGCATTTT
-	TRBV28	-	TRBJ1-2	CASSFSPYGYTF	TGTGCCAGCAGTTTCTCTCCCTATGGCTACACCTTC
-	TRBV7-9	-	TRBJ1-2	CASSFNRESYTF	TGTGCCAGCAGCTTTAACAGGGAAAGCTACACCTTC
-	TRBV7-3	TRBD1	TRBJ1-2	CASSPSQGYGYTF	TGTGCCAGCAGTCCTTCACAGGGGTATGGCTACACCTTC
-	TRBV15	-	TRBJ1-1	CATSSLGVPEAFF	TGTGCCACCAGCAGTTTGGGCGTTCCTGAAGCTTTCTTT
-	TRBV28	-	TRBJ2-6	CASRQPLGSGANVLTF	TGTGCCAGCAGGCAGCCACTGGGCTCTGGGGCCAACGTCCTGACTTTC
-	TRBV5-1	-	TRBJ1-4	CASSLGSTSNEKLFF	TGCGCCAGCAGCTTGGGGTCCACCTCTAATGAAAAACTGTTTTTT
-	TRBV7-9	TRBD1	TRBJ2-3	CASKWDRSTDTQYF	TGTGCCAGCAAGTGGGACAGGAGCACAGATACGCAGTATTTT
-	TRBV12-3/TRBV12-4	-	TRBJ2-3	CASQGVYTQYF	TGTGCCAGTCAAGGAGTTTATACGCAGTATTTT
-	TRBV27	-	TRBJ1-2	CASSSSRFRYGYTF	TGTGCCAGCAGTTCTTCTCGATTCCGATATGGCTACACCTTC
-	TRBV7-2	-	TRBJ1-1	CASSLGHSNTEAFF	TGTGCCAGCAGCTTAGGACATTCGAACACTGAAGCTTTCTTT
-	TRBV9	-	TRBJ1-3	CASSPSGGDNTIYF	TGTGCCAGCAGCCCCTCTGGGGGGGATAACACCATATATTTT
-	TRBV30	-	TRBJ1-6	CAWNAGNSPLHF	TGTGCCTGGAACGCGGGTAATTCACCCCTCCACTTT
-	TRBV30	-	TRBJ1-1	CAWSVSAEAFF	TGTGCCTGGAGTGTCTCAGCTGAAGCTTTCTTT
-	TRBV18	-	TRBJ1-1	CASSPGAFSMNTEAFF	TGTGCCAGCTCACCAGGCGCCTTCTCCATGAACACTGAAGCTTTCTTT
-	TRBV7-3	TRBD2	TRBJ2-1	CASSHHGGAENEQFF	TGTGCCAGCAGCCATCACGGGGGGGCTGAAAATGAGCAGTTCTTC
few	TRBV2	-	TRBJ1-1	CASSGDRNTEAFF	TGTGCCAGCAGTGGGGACCGGAACACTGAAGCTTTCTTT
-	TRBV11-2	TRBD1	TRBJ2-2	CASSLVGTGDTGELFF	TGTGCCAGCAGCTTAGTCGGGACAGGTGACACCGGGGAGCTGTTTTTT
few	TRBV5-6	TRBD1	TRBJ1-2	CASSRQGNYGYTF	TGTGCCAGCAGCCGACAGGGAAACTATGGCTACACCTTC
-	TRBV4-2	TRBD1	TRBJ2-1	CASSQPTGSGEQFF	TGTGCCAGCAGCCAACCGACAGGGTCCGGCGAGCAGTTCTTC